This T cell receptor beta chain was recorded in a study of cytomegalovirus exposure and HLA in healthy donors. Study observations and caveats: Several of the most significant clusters appeared linked to common viral pathogens, based on a later analysis.

Germline CDR1 and CDR2: MNHNY and SVGAGI (reference sequence). This CDR3 is built from 16 residues. Trimming removed 6 bases at V and 0 bases at J, with 17 bases between. PCR used 60 Vbeta primers and 13 Jbeta primers. Libraries were prepared by immunoSEQ multiplex PCR; TCRdb keeps only in-frame clonotypes and omits some of them. Of about 160,000 clones listed, 70% to 80% were seen once; the top ten hold roughly 1.9%. In regard to this clone: Its antigen is not known.

This clonotype was obtained from a man in his forties or fifties in good health and CMV-seronegative. The specimen was PBMCs. The rearrangement uses TRBV6-6 and TRBJ2-5; the D gene is possibly TRBD1 (5 bases). CDR3 region: CASSRRAAEYQETQYF. CDR3 bases: TGTGCCAGCAGCCGCAGGGCAGCAGAGTACCAAGAGACCCAGTACTTC.